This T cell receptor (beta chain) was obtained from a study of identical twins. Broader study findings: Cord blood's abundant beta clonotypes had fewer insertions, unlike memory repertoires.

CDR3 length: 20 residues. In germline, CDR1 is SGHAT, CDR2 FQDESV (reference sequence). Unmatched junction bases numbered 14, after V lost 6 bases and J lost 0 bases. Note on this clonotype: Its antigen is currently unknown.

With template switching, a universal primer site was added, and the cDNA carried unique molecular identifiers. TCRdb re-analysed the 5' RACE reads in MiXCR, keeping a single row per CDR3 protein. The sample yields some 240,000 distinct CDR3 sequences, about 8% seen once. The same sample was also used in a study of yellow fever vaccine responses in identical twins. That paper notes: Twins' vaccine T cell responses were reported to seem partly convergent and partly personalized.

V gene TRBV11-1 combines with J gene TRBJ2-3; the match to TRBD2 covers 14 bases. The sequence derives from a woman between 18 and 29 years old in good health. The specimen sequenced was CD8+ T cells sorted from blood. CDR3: CASRPLRGGLAGVSTDTQYF. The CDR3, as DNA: TGTGCCAGCAGACCCCTCCGCGGGGGACTAGCGGGAGTGAGCACAGATACGCAGTATTTT. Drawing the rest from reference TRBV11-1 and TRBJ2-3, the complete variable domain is EAEVAQSPRYKITEKSQAVAFWCDPISGHATLYWYRQILGQGPELLVQFQDESVVDDSQLPKDRFSAERLKGVDSTLKIQPAELGDSAMYLCASRPLRGGLAGVSTDTQYFGPGTRLTVL.